This T cell receptor (beta chain) was profiled in a study of cytomegalovirus exposure and HLA in healthy donors listed by TCRdb under 2017. Study-wide context: In an earlier analysis of some 610 of the donors, 276 Gb of sequence data and approximately 120 million unique TCR beta sequences from some 170 million T cells were reported. HLA typing covered class I and class II loci at four-digit resolution. Because of strong linkage in the cohort, a few DR-DQ haplotypes were treated as single units for association and clustering. The number of donors typed differed by locus, with about 629-640 for A, B, C, DRB1 and DQB1, around 500 for DQA1, 600 to 610 for DPA1, and approximately 470 for DPB1. In an earlier analysis of 587 of the donors, high-throughput TCR beta sequencing was used to judge whether each TCR beta V gene segment behaved as functional or pseudogenic. The study aimed to test whether cataloging public T cell receptors could reveal signatures of past pathogen exposure. About 300 gigabases of sequencing data and approximately 80 million unique TCR sequences were included in an early release covering several hundred HLA-typed donors. In a later genetic analysis, genome-wide SNP genotypes for about three fifths of the 666 donors were used, and that subset was treated as a discovery cohort. Using immunosequencing, the study profiled T cell repertoires from 500 to 800 subjects and related those repertoires to cytomegalovirus serostatus. Every discovery cohort repertoire had been produced on one sequencing platform. Rather than using new phenotypic data, the later analysis identified candidate immune exposures from TCR beta sequences and from how often those sequences occurred across donors. Across 300 to 500 genotyped donors of the cohort, an average of roughly 200,000 unique TCR beta nucleotide sequences per donor were sequenced, and roughly 20% of those sequences were non-productive. A separate validation cohort of roughly 130 different subjects was used in addition to the roughly 720-subject first cohort. To predict cytomegalovirus infection status, the study combined high-throughput TCR immunosequencing, statistical association of individual TCRs with disease status, and machine learning. A later analysis re-analyzed previously published TCR beta repertoires from about 600 donors and added high-resolution HLA genotyping to study TCR occurrence patterns. Alongside the repertoire data, information on donor age, sex, ethnicity and CMV serostatus was compiled. Of the 350 to 400 genotyped donors, 81% fell in the genetic ancestry cluster associated with self-reported Caucasian donors.

CDR1 and CDR2 are read off the germline V gene as MGHRA and YSYEKL. V loses 4 bases at its end and J loses 0 bases; junction bases beyond the gene matches: 9. The CDR3 contains 19 residues, cysteine and phenylalanine counted. Only the CDR3 DNA is retained, 57 bases long and in frame from the first base. Library preparation employed the immunoSEQ multiplex PCR assay. A mixture of 60 forward primers for TCR Vbeta segments and 13 reverse primers for TCR Jbeta segments was used in the multiplex PCR. The CDR3 region of rearranged TCR beta genes was amplified from genomic DNA with a multiplex PCR assay. Amplified TCR beta libraries were sequenced as 87-base-pair reads on the Illumina HiSeq System. As for the authors' bioinformatics: In a later analysis, tens of millions of unique TCR beta chains were counted across the roughly 610 repertoires, and around 11 million of these chains were shared by at least two donors. A nearest-neighbor algorithm error-corrected the raw reads and collapsed the reads into unique sequences, merging closely related sequences to remove PCR and sequencing errors. Alignment of CDR3 sequences to IMGT reference sequences was used to assign V, D and J gene segments. For a sequence to be retained, at least a six-nucleotide match to both a V gene segment and a J gene segment was required. Rearrangements were called productive when the CDR3 lacked stop codons and stayed in frame with V and J; all others were non-productive. CDR3 was defined according to IMGT convention as the region running from the second conserved V-encoded cysteine to the conserved J-encoded phenylalanine. The earlier analysis of roughly 590 of the donors excluded sequences that lacked an unambiguous match to a single V gene segment. An earlier analysis of under 750 of the donors called V segments functional above 56.7% productive rearrangements and segregating when the between-donor standard deviation exceeded 5%. A statistical classification framework was built for diagnosing cytomegalovirus status from the catalog of TCR beta chain sequences. In a later analysis, TCR nucleotide sequences were compared against IMGT/GENE-DB human TR gene sequences so that V and J genes could be assigned. A later analysis assigned CDR3 sequences and most-parsimonious VDJ recombination scenarios with the TCRdist pipeline. In a later analysis, each TCR beta chain was defined by its CDR3 amino acid sequence together with its V-gene family, and reads without a unique V-gene family were excluded. A later analysis removed roughly 590 highly shared, low-generation-probability nucleotide sequences to deal with suspected cross-contamination and a sequencing artifact. In a later analysis, a clonal expansion index for each public chain was calculated from normalized within-repertoire ranks of inferred template counts. Generation probabilities in a later analysis came from a VDJ recombination model fitted to out-of-frame rearrangements, and those results were checked against IGoR. Hypergeometric tests were used in a later analysis to score TCR-TCR, TCR-HLA and TCR-CMV co-occurrence, with a repertoire-size bias correction applied to the TCR pairs. To estimate false discovery rates, a later analysis permuted the HLA or CMV assignments 20 times. In a later analysis, co-occurring TCRs were grouped with DBSCAN, and TCRdist sequence similarity was added when clustering was performed within HLA-allele-positive subsets. Repertoires with fewer than 30,000 or more than 120,000 public chains, plus five repertoires with anomalous nucleotide sharing, were excluded from co-occurrence clustering. Sourced from immuneACCESS, this table was stored by TCRdb with only in-frame sequences that have V and J called. A share of the clones is absent; for the studies checked, an unresolved V gene accounts for under half, and the remainder has no known explanation. V and J calls and clone size are copied from that table; D and trimming were computed from the DNA. The sample profile shows tens of thousands of clones; around 74% of them were found once. The top ten constitute about 9.4% of the sample.

On this clone: Its antigen has not been determined. Within one base of it there is no much larger clone, and no base qualities were kept.

In total, just over 650 healthy bone marrow donors made up the cohort. All cohort members were sampled while nominally healthy, although unrecorded immune exposures were likely present. The donor was CMV seropositive and belonged to the group of 250 to 300 seropositive cohort members. Every donor gave a peripheral blood sample, and the peripheral blood mononuclear cells from that sample were used for TCR beta sequencing. The Qiagen DNeasy Blood Extraction Kit was used to extract genomic DNA from the blood cell samples. Study-wide findings and limitations: According to the authors, the approach could potentially be generalized to other disease states and immunological phenotypes. Several of the top co-occurrence clusters appeared to be linked to parvovirus B19, influenza, CMV and Epstein-Barr virus, according to a later analysis. In a later analysis, around 15,000 TCR beta sequences were associated with specific HLA alleles at a false discovery rate of 0.05. A total of fewer than 200 TCR beta chains were listed by the study as associated with cytomegalovirus. For the cohort, immune exposure information was limited to CMV serostatus. Strong co-occurrence of HLA alleles, especially DR and DQ, made assigning TCR associations to individual alleles difficult. A later analysis found that most CMV-associated TCR beta chains appeared HLA-restricted, with HLA associations seemingly driven largely by CMV exposure. Roughly uniform sequencing depth across donors was assumed in presence/absence analyses, although this assumption may not hold. According to a later analysis, TCR association rates differed among HLA loci, with DRB1 alleles showing the most associated TCRs and HLA-C alleles showing the fewest. Only TCR beta chains were sequenced in this cohort, and the absence of alpha or paired-chain data limited detectable features. Because counts were too low, fewer than 20 rarely observed V segments, including chromosome 9 orphons, were excluded from the earlier analysis of 587 of the donors. The classifier was reported to diagnose cytomegalovirus status with high specificity and sensitivity in both the original cohort and the validation cohort. Most TCR sequences were observed very rarely across donors, whereas some public TCRs were present in many individuals. Correlated functional status among segregating V segments might reflect linkage disequilibrium, but an unknown experimental factor could not be ruled out. According to a later genetic analysis, donors in an Asian-associated ancestry cluster had fewer N-insertions in productive TCRs than the roughly 670-donor mean. In vitro tests confirmed that a few of the cytomegalovirus-associated TCR beta chains recognize cytomegalovirus antigens. The sequencing pipeline was judged likely to have produced a cluster of highly shared sequence variants as a technical artifact. A further reported finding was that TCR beta sequences accurately predicted the HLA-A and HLA-B alleles for most subjects in the first cohort. Because HLA typing was unavailable for some donors at each locus, only the typed subset was used in association tests. Some IMGT-functional V segments, including TRBV6-2 and TRBV6-3, could not be distinguished by the 87-base-pair reads and were therefore excluded. A later analysis found that HLA-associated TCR beta chains were more clonally expanded and had lower generation probabilities than equally common non-associated chains. In an earlier analysis of 587 of the donors, most TCR beta V segments appeared in productive rearrangements about 90% or about 30% of the time, broadly matching IMGT annotations. In a later genetic analysis, a missense DCLRE1C variant was associated with V-gene and J-gene trimming of TCR beta chains, and the association was replicated in an independent cohort.

The chain couples TRBV4-1 to TRBJ2-2; 12 bases in the junction line up with TRBD2. The receptor's source is a man between 25 and 39 years old in good health and CMV-seropositive. Material: PBMCs. CDR3 protein: CASSPGSLAGGANTGELFF. The nucleotide sequence is given as TGCGCCAGCAGCCCCGGTTCTCTAGCGGGGGGGGCGAACACCGGGGAGCTGTTTTTT.